These T cell receptor beta chains were read from a single sample in a study of control samples from healthy donors and cancer patients. Produced via immunoSEQ multiplex PCR; TCRdb's table is partial and in-frame only. In the table there are about 160,000 clones, over 85% of which are singletons. The material sequenced was blood. The receptor set was obtained from a man between 18 and 29 years old in good health. CDR3s include the opening cysteine and the closing phenylalanine or tryptophan. A D gene is named only where the DNA matches it firmly. Clone size, where shown, is once, few, many, or a class for clones that have expanded.

d_call,v_call,j_call,clone_size,cdr3_aa,cdr3_nt
TRBD2,TRBV6-5,TRBJ2-3,-,CASQDRGLASDTQYF,TGTGCCAGCCAGGATAGGGGACTAGCCTCAGATACGCAGTATTTT
-,TRBV19,TRBJ2-5,-,CASSIGGREETQYF,TGTGCCAGTAGTATAGGAGGCAGGGAAGAGACCCAGTACTTC
TRBD1,TRBV18,TRBJ1-1,-,CASSPSGGNRAFF,TGTGCCAGCTCACCTTCAGGGGGTAACAGGGCTTTCTTT
-,TRBV24-1,TRBJ1-1,-,CATSLSGATEAFF,TGTGCCACCAGCCTCTCAGGGGCCACTGAAGCTTTCTTT
-,TRBV5-1,TRBJ2-1,once,CASSLAAGTGNEQFF,TGCGCCAGCAGCTTGGCGGCGGGAACGGGCAATGAGCAGTTCTTC
-,TRBV18,TRBJ2-2,-,CASSPSNTGELFF,TGTGCCAGCTCACCTAGCAACACCGGGGAGCTGTTTTTT
TRBD2,TRBV6-1,TRBJ2-5,-,CASSEALLAGVRETQYF,TGTGCCAGCAGTGAAGCCCTACTAGCGGGGGTTAGAGAGACCCAGTACTTC
-,TRBV5-4,TRBJ1-1,-,CASSSGSPGVYAEAFF,TGTGCCAGCAGCTCGGGAAGTCCAGGAGTTTACGCTGAAGCTTTCTTT
TRBD1,TRBV28,TRBJ1-1,-,CASSLQSETGKKAFF,TGTGCCAGCAGTTTGCAGTCCGAGACAGGGAAGAAAGCTTTCTTT
TRBD1,TRBV19,TRBJ2-1,-,CASSPGQGGEQFF,TGTGCCAGTAGTCCCGGACAGGGCGGTGAGCAGTTCTTC
TRBD1,TRBV6-1,TRBJ1-4,-,CASSEAGQTKNEKLFF,TGTGCCAGCAGTGAGGCGGGACAGACTAAAAATGAAAAACTGTTTTTT
-,TRBV15,TRBJ1-5,-,CATSSLSQPQHF,TGTGCCACCAGTTCCCTGTCGCAGCCCCAGCATTTT
-,TRBV9,TRBJ1-2,few,CASSPGPGEYGYTF,TGTGCCAGCAGCCCGGGCCCCGGGGAGTATGGCTACACCTTC
TRBD1,TRBV13,TRBJ2-7,-,CASSFRDRGVDEQYF,TGTGCCAGCAGCTTTCGGGACAGGGGGGTCGACGAGCAGTACTTC
-,TRBV30,TRBJ2-2,-,CASKRPQKAANTGELFF,TGTGCCTCCAAAAGACCCCAAAAGGCCGCGAACACCGGGGAGCTGTTTTTT
-,TRBV12-3/TRBV12-4,TRBJ1-2,-,CASSLEVNYGYTF,TGTGCCAGCAGTTTAGAGGTTAACTATGGCTACACCTTC
-,TRBV16,TRBJ1-1,-,CASSQFQGDQAFF,TGTGCCAGCAGCCAATTCCAGGGAGACCAAGCTTTCTTT
TRBD2,TRBV9,TRBJ2-2,-,CASTASGSDTGELFF,TGTGCCAGCACCGCTAGCGGGAGTGACACCGGGGAGCTGTTTTTT
-,TRBV6-5,TRBJ1-1,-,CASSLLERTEAFF,TGTGCCAGCAGTCTCCTCGAGCGCACTGAAGCTTTCTTT
-,TRBV19,TRBJ1-1,-,CASRGQYTEAFF,TGTGCCAGTAGGGGCCAGTACACTGAAGCTTTCTTT
-,TRBV27,TRBJ2-7,-,CASSLIGTAEQYF,TGTGCCAGCAGTCTAATCGGGACCGCCGAGCAGTACTTC
-,TRBV19,TRBJ1-2,-,CASSIKDGANYGYTF,TGTGCCAGTAGTATTAAAGACGGTGCTAACTATGGCTACACCTTC
-,TRBV6-5,TRBJ1-2,-,CASSYSPLYGYTF,TGTGCCAGCAGTTACTCCCCCCTCTATGGCTACACCTTC
TRBD2,TRBV19,TRBJ2-5,-,CASSPGRREVETQYF,TGTGCCAGTAGTCCCGGGCGGCGGGAGGTAGAGACCCAGTACTTC
-,TRBV7-9,TRBJ2-1,many,CASSRTLRVQFF,TGTGCCAGCAGCCGGACTCTGAGGGTGCAGTTCTTC
TRBD1,TRBV6-5,TRBJ2-5,-,CASRRDRAGETQYF,TGTGCCAGCAGACGGGACAGAGCTGGGGAGACCCAGTACTTC
-,TRBV6-6,TRBJ1-4,-,CASTHGGGNEKLFF,TGTGCCAGCACACACGGGGGGGGCAATGAAAAACTGTTTTTT
-,TRBV19,TRBJ1-1,-,CASRASGRMNTEAFF,TGTGCCAGCAGAGCGTCGGGCAGAATGAACACTGAAGCTTTCTTT
TRBD2,TRBV3-1/TRBV3-2,TRBJ2-1,-,CASSQLSGGNSEQFF,TGTGCCAGCAGCCAACTTAGCGGGGGGAATTCTGAGCAGTTCTTC
-,TRBV6-5,TRBJ1-2,-,CASGTPYGYTF,TGTGCCAGCGGGACACCCTATGGCTACACCTTC
-,TRBV18,TRBJ1-6,-,CASSELGSRDSPLHF,TGTGCCAGCTCAGAATTGGGGTCTCGCGATTCACCCCTCCACTTT
TRBD1,TRBV5-4,TRBJ1-2,-,CASSLGFWDRGHGYTF,TGTGCCAGCAGCTTGGGATTTTGGGACAGGGGACATGGCTACACCTTC